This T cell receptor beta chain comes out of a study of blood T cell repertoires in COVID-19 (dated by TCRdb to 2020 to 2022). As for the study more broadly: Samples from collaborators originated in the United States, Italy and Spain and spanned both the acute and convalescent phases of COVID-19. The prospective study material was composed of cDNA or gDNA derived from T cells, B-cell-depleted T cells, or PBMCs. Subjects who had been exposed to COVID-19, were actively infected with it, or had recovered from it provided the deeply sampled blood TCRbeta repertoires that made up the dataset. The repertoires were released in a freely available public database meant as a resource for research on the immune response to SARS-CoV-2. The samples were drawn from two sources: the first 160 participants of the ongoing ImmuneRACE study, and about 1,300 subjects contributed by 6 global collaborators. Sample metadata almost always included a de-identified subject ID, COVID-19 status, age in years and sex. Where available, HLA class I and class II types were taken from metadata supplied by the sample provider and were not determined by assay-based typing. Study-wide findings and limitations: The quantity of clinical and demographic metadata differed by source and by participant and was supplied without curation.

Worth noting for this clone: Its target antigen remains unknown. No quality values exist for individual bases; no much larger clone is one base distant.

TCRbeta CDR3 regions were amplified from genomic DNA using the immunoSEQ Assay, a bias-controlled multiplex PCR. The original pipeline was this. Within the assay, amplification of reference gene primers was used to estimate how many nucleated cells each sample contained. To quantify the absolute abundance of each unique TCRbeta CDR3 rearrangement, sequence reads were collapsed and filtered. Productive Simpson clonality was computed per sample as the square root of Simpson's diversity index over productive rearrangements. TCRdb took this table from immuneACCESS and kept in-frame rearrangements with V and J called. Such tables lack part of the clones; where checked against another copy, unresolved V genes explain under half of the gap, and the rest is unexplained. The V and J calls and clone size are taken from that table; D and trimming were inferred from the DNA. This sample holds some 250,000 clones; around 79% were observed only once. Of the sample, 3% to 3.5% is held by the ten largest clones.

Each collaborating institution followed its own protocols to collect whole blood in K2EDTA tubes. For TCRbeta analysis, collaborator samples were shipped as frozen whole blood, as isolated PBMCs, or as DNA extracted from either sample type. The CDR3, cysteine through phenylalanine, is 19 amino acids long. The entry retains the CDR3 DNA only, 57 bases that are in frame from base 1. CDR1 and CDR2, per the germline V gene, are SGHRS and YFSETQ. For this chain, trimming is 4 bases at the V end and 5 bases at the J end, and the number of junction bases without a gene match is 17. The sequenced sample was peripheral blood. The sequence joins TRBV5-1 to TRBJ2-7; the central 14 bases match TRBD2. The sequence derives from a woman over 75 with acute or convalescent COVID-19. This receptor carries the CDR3 CASSRQTSGGASRFDEQYF. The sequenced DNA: TGCGCCAGCAGCCGCCAGACTAGCGGGGGGGCAAGTCGGTTCGACGAGCAGTACTTC.